This is a list of T cell receptor beta chains from one sample in a study of blood T cell repertoires in COVID-19. The data were produced by immunoSEQ multiplex PCR, yet TCRdb's version contains in-frame clones alone and is incomplete. The sample records around 83,000 clones, under 90% being singletons. Source material: peripheral blood. Receptors were obtained from a woman in her 70s with acute or convalescent COVID-19. The CDR3 runs from the conserved cysteine through the conserved F or W. A D gene is named only where the DNA matches it firmly. A row's size may be missing; if present it is once, few, many or a size class.

CDR3 protein: CASSPRQGSYTF; CDR3 DNA: TGTGCCAGCAGTCCGCGACAGGGAAGCTACACCTTC; clone size: NA; J gene: TRBJ1-2; D gene: TRBD1; V gene: TRBV12-3/TRBV12-4
CDR3 protein: CASSQDARGRNGYTF; CDR3 DNA: TGTGCCAGCAGCCAAGATGCCCGGGGTCGGAATGGCTACACCTTC; clone size: NA; J gene: TRBJ1-2; D gene: NA; V gene: TRBV3-1/TRBV3-2
CDR3 protein: CASSPTGLSNTEAFF; CDR3 DNA: TGTGCCAGTAGTCCAACAGGGTTATCGAACACTGAAGCTTTCTTT; clone size: NA; J gene: TRBJ1-1; D gene: NA; V gene: TRBV19
CDR3 protein: CASSPRAPGVAFF; CDR3 DNA: TGTGCCAGCAGTCCCCGGGCACCGGGGGTGGCTTTCTTT; clone size: NA; J gene: TRBJ1-1; D gene: NA; V gene: TRBV12-3/TRBV12-4
CDR3 protein: CASRLSQRQETQYF; CDR3 DNA: TGTGCCAGCAGGCTTTCACAGAGACAAGAGACCCAGTACTTC; clone size: NA; J gene: TRBJ2-5; D gene: NA; V gene: TRBV3-1/TRBV3-2
CDR3 protein: CASSFAGRPIWDTQYF; CDR3 DNA: TGTGCCAGCAGTTTCGCGGGCCGGCCGATCTGGGATACGCAGTATTTT; clone size: NA; J gene: TRBJ2-3; D gene: NA; V gene: TRBV28
CDR3 protein: CASSMGRGNYNEQFF; CDR3 DNA: TGTGCCAGTAGCATGGGCAGGGGAAACTACAATGAGCAGTTCTTC; clone size: NA; J gene: TRBJ2-1; D gene: NA; V gene: TRBV19
CDR3 protein: CASSQGTGGPRGYTF; CDR3 DNA: TGTGCCAGCAGCCAAGGGACAGGGGGGCCTCGCGGCTACACCTTC; clone size: NA; J gene: TRBJ1-2; D gene: TRBD1; V gene: TRBV3-1/TRBV3-2
CDR3 protein: CASSVGQAGDYGYTF; CDR3 DNA: TGTGCCAGCAGCGTAGGGCAGGCAGGGGACTATGGCTACACCTTC; clone size: NA; J gene: TRBJ1-2; D gene: NA; V gene: TRBV9
CDR3 protein: CATSEPGGTKGGRLNEQFF; CDR3 DNA: TGTGCCACCAGTGAACCAGGGGGGACCAAGGGCGGACGGCTCAATGAGCAGTTCTTC; clone size: NA; J gene: TRBJ2-1; D gene: NA; V gene: TRBV24-1
CDR3 protein: CASSLAADQETQYF; CDR3 DNA: TGTGCCAGCAGCTTAGCCGCCGACCAAGAGACCCAGTACTTC; clone size: NA; J gene: TRBJ2-5; D gene: NA; V gene: TRBV21-1
CDR3 protein: CASSPSRVGVNTEAFF; CDR3 DNA: TGTGCCAGCAGCCCGAGCCGGGTAGGAGTAAACACTGAAGCTTTCTTT; clone size: NA; J gene: TRBJ1-1; D gene: NA; V gene: TRBV9
CDR3 protein: CASSLVADPRQETQYF; CDR3 DNA: TGTGCCAGCAGCTTAGTTGCTGATCCCAGGCAGGAGACCCAGTACTTC; clone size: NA; J gene: TRBJ2-5; D gene: NA; V gene: TRBV11-2
CDR3 protein: CAWSVSGGTTEAFF; CDR3 DNA: TGTGCCTGGAGTGTCTCGGGAGGTACGACTGAAGCTTTCTTT; clone size: NA; J gene: TRBJ1-1; D gene: NA; V gene: TRBV30
CDR3 protein: CASSPLMRVGQPQHF; CDR3 DNA: TGTGCCAGCTCACCATTGATGAGGGTTGGCCAGCCCCAGCATTTT; clone size: NA; J gene: TRBJ1-5; D gene: NA; V gene: TRBV18
CDR3 protein: CATSDPGLAGGNEQFF; CDR3 DNA: TGTGCCACCAGTGATCCCGGACTAGCGGGAGGGAATGAGCAGTTCTTC; clone size: NA; J gene: TRBJ2-1; D gene: TRBD2; V gene: TRBV24-1
CDR3 protein: CASSESEGNTEAFF; CDR3 DNA: TGCGCCAGCAGTGAGTCTGAGGGGAACACTGAAGCTTTCTTT; clone size: NA; J gene: TRBJ1-1; D gene: NA; V gene: TRBV10-1
CDR3 protein: CASSLVGGTEAFF; CDR3 DNA: TGTGCCAGCAGCCTGGTGGGAGGCACTGAAGCTTTCTTT; clone size: NA; J gene: TRBJ1-1; D gene: NA; V gene: TRBV3-1/TRBV3-2
CDR3 protein: CASSLYPLAGLQETQYF; CDR3 DNA: TGTGCCAGCAGTTTATACCCACTAGCGGGGTTACAAGAGACCCAGTACTTC; clone size: NA; J gene: TRBJ2-5; D gene: TRBD2; V gene: TRBV28
CDR3 protein: CASSLAGGTSSGANVLTF; CDR3 DNA: TGTGCCAGCAGCTTGGCCGGGGGTACAAGCTCTGGGGCCAACGTCCTGACTTTC; clone size: NA; J gene: TRBJ2-6; D gene: NA; V gene: TRBV5-5
CDR3 protein: CASSLNYGTEAFF; CDR3 DNA: TGTGCCAGCAGCTTAAATTACGGGACTGAAGCTTTCTTT; clone size: NA; J gene: TRBJ1-1; D gene: NA; V gene: TRBV7-2
CDR3 protein: CASSLFPGGGYQETQYF; CDR3 DNA: TGTGCCAGCAGTTTATTTCCCGGGGGGGGGTACCAAGAGACCCAGTACTTC; clone size: NA; J gene: TRBJ2-5; D gene: TRBD2; V gene: TRBV28
CDR3 protein: CASSGGGTSGGKNIQYF; CDR3 DNA: TGTGCCAGCAGTGGGGGTGGGACTAGCGGGGGAAAAAACATTCAGTACTTC; clone size: NA; J gene: TRBJ2-4; D gene: TRBD2; V gene: TRBV2
CDR3 protein: CSASTGGAVYLTEAFF; CDR3 DNA: TGCAGTGCTAGTACAGGGGGCGCGGTTTATTTAACTGAAGCTTTCTTT; clone size: few; J gene: TRBJ1-1; D gene: TRBD1; V gene: TRBV20-1
CDR3 protein: CASSLLGGRETQYF; CDR3 DNA: TGTGCCAGCAGCCTACTCGGGGGGCGTGAGACCCAGTACTTC; clone size: once; J gene: TRBJ2-5; D gene: NA; V gene: TRBV9
CDR3 protein: CASSQAAPEAFF; CDR3 DNA: TGTGCCAGCAGCCAAGCTGCCCCTGAGGCTTTCTTT; clone size: NA; J gene: TRBJ1-1; D gene: NA; V gene: TRBV3-1/TRBV3-2
CDR3 protein: CASMGSMQGYTF; CDR3 DNA: TGTGCCAGTATGGGCTCGATGCAGGGCTACACCTTC; clone size: NA; J gene: TRBJ1-2; D gene: NA; V gene: TRBV19
CDR3 protein: CASSISTRMRIGDTEAFF; CDR3 DNA: TGTGCCAGCAGCATCTCTACTAGGATGCGGATTGGCGACACTGAAGCTTTCTTT; clone size: NA; J gene: TRBJ1-1; D gene: NA; V gene: TRBV21-1
CDR3 protein: CASSAPRTGGADYGYTF; CDR3 DNA: TGTGCCAGCAGCGCTCCCCGTACCGGGGGGGCCGACTATGGCTACACCTTC; clone size: NA; J gene: TRBJ1-2; D gene: NA; V gene: TRBV7-2
CDR3 protein: CASSLGGKAGNNEQFF; CDR3 DNA: TGTGCCAGCAGCTTAGGCGGCAAAGCGGGGAACAATGAGCAGTTCTTC; clone size: NA; J gene: TRBJ2-1; D gene: TRBD2; V gene: TRBV13
CDR3 protein: CASSYSRAAHNEQFF; CDR3 DNA: TGTGCCAGCAGTTACTCGAGGGCAGCTCACAATGAGCAGTTCTTC; clone size: NA; J gene: TRBJ2-1; D gene: NA; V gene: TRBV6-5
CDR3 protein: CAIRLAGPSDEQFF; CDR3 DNA: TGTGCCATCAGGCTAGCCGGACCTAGCGATGAGCAGTTCTTC; clone size: NA; J gene: TRBJ2-1; D gene: NA; V gene: TRBV10-3
CDR3 protein: CASSADRGSNQPQHF; CDR3 DNA: TGTGCCAGCAGCGCCGACAGGGGTAGCAATCAGCCCCAGCATTTT; clone size: NA; J gene: TRBJ1-5; D gene: TRBD1; V gene: TRBV6-6
CDR3 protein: CASSDRGFSNQPQHF; CDR3 DNA: TGTGCCAGTAGCGACAGGGGCTTTAGCAATCAGCCCCAGCATTTT; clone size: few; J gene: TRBJ1-5; D gene: TRBD1; V gene: TRBV19
CDR3 protein: CASSLYRSVDTEAFF; CDR3 DNA: TGTGCCAGCAGTTTATACAGGTCTGTGGACACTGAAGCTTTCTTT; clone size: NA; J gene: TRBJ1-1; D gene: NA; V gene: TRBV28
CDR3 protein: CASSPFNSGAVNTEAFF; CDR3 DNA: TGTGCCAGCTCACCGTTTAACTCAGGGGCCGTGAACACTGAAGCTTTCTTT; clone size: NA; J gene: TRBJ1-1; D gene: NA; V gene: TRBV18
CDR3 protein: CASSQDPTRQGSGNTIYF; CDR3 DNA: TGCGCCAGCAGCCAAGATCCTACACGACAGGGCTCTGGAAACACCATATATTTT; clone size: NA; J gene: TRBJ1-3; D gene: TRBD1; V gene: TRBV4-1
CDR3 protein: CASSRTSGGQETQYF; CDR3 DNA: TGTGCCAGCAGCAGGACTAGCGGGGGGCAAGAGACCCAGTACTTC; clone size: few; J gene: TRBJ2-5; D gene: TRBD2; V gene: TRBV5-4
CDR3 protein: CASSLAGGLGEKLFF; CDR3 DNA: TGTGCCAGCAGCTTAGCTGGGGGGTTGGGTGAAAAACTGTTTTTT; clone size: NA; J gene: TRBJ1-4; D gene: NA; V gene: TRBV11-2
CDR3 protein: CASSLRLAGGQETQYF; CDR3 DNA: TGCGCCAGCAGCTTGAGGCTAGCGGGGGGGCAAGAGACCCAGTACTTC; clone size: NA; J gene: TRBJ2-5; D gene: TRBD2; V gene: TRBV5-1
CDR3 protein: CASSLGLQETQYF; CDR3 DNA: TGTGCCAGCAGCTTAGGTCTCCAAGAGACCCAGTACTTC; clone size: NA; J gene: TRBJ2-5; D gene: NA; V gene: TRBV7-2
CDR3 protein: CASSPTYRLESTEAFF; CDR3 DNA: TGTGCCAGCTCACCTACCTACAGGCTAGAGAGCACTGAAGCTTTCTTT; clone size: NA; J gene: TRBJ1-1; D gene: NA; V gene: TRBV18
CDR3 protein: CASHSNLDRGLYGYTF; CDR3 DNA: TGTGCCAGCCACAGCAACCTAGACAGGGGGCTGTATGGCTACACCTTC; clone size: NA; J gene: TRBJ1-2; D gene: TRBD1; V gene: TRBV19
CDR3 protein: CASSLSPGSSGITQFF; CDR3 DNA: TGTGCCAGCAGTTTATCCCCCGGGTCTAGCGGAATAACCCAGTTCTTC; clone size: once; J gene: TRBJ2-1; D gene: TRBD2; V gene: TRBV28
CDR3 protein: CASSDDRVGVVNNEQFF; CDR3 DNA: TGCGCCAGCAGCGATGACAGGGTGGGTGTCGTTAACAATGAGCAGTTCTTC; clone size: NA; J gene: TRBJ2-1; D gene: TRBD1; V gene: TRBV10-2
CDR3 protein: CASSWDRRFYGYTF; CDR3 DNA: TGTGCCAGCAGCTGGGACAGGCGCTTCTATGGCTACACCTTC; clone size: NA; J gene: TRBJ1-2; D gene: TRBD1; V gene: TRBV5-6
CDR3 protein: CASSPQMEWTGGTGELFF; CDR3 DNA: TGCGCCAGCAGCCCCCAAATGGAGTGGACAGGGGGAACCGGGGAGCTGTTTTTT; clone size: NA; J gene: TRBJ2-2; D gene: TRBD1; V gene: TRBV10-1
CDR3 protein: CASSRRNRVQETQYF; CDR3 DNA: TGTGCCAGCAGTAGACGGAACCGGGTTCAAGAGACCCAGTACTTC; clone size: NA; J gene: TRBJ2-5; D gene: NA; V gene: TRBV25-1